Shown below are 20 T cell receptor beta chains from a single sample sequenced in a study of response to subunit inactivated influenza vaccine (dated by TCRdb to between 2018 and 2020). Receptor amplification or capture employed RT-PCR. The sequencer was an Illumina HiSeq 2500. Through fastp at Q25 and MiXCR, TCRdb rebuilt clones from the public reads, retaining in-frame beta chains. Each CDR3 protein gets just one entry, which takes the most common genes and DNA from the rows behind it. Across this sample there are roughly 650,000 distinct CDR3 sequences, with approximately 14% seen only once. About 7.4% of the sample comes from the top ten. The sample in question was PBMCs from blood, obtained approximately 15 days before vaccination. Receptor source: a man between 45 and 60 years old who received an inactivated influenza vaccine. Donor details come from another sample of the same person, matched by shared clones.

This clonotype occurred many times. V is TRBV19 and J is TRBJ1-5; no clear D. Trimming removed 1 base from V and 1 base from J, with 2 bases in between. The germline V gene encodes CDR1 LNHDA and CDR2 SQIVND (reference sequence). The CDR3 has 13 amino acids. CDR3 region: CASSIASNQPQHF. CDR3 bases: TGTGCCAGTAGTATAGCCAGCAATCAGCCCCAGCATTTT.

The chain combines TRBV29-1 with TRBJ2-1, with 8 nucleotides matching TRBD1. The V gene end was trimmed by 7 bases and the J gene end by 6 bases; junction bases not matched to a gene: 2. CDR3 size: 11 residues. The germline gives CDR1 SQVTM, CDR2 ANQGSEA. In DNA form, the CDR3 reads TGCAGCGCGGACAGGGTCAATGAGCAGTTCTTC. It translates to CSADRVNEQFF.

The chain joins TRBV4-2 to TRBJ2-1; TRBD1 aligns across 8 bases. CDR3 length: 17 residues. Unmatched junction bases numbered 15, after V lost 1 base and J lost 10 bases. Germline assignment: CDR1 LGHNA and CDR2 YNFKEQ. CDR3 nucleotides: TGTGCCAGCAGCCAAGGGGTAACAGGGCCCGACAGGGGAGAGCAGTTCTTC. Translating it yields CASSQGVTGPDRGEQFF.

This clonotype was observed a few times. This sequence joins TRBV29-1 and TRBJ1-1; a weak D match, TRBD1 (6 bases). There are 12 residues in the CDR3. Germline CDR1 reads SQVTM; CDR2 reads ANQGSEA. V was shortened by 3 bases and J by 11 bases, with 16 bases between the two germline ends. CDR3 sequence: CSVDGGGLAAFF. The DNA of the CDR3 is TGCAGCGTTGACGGTGGGGGGCTGGCGGCTTTCTTT.

This clonotype has just a few counts. The chain joins TRBV5-1 to TRBJ1-2; D perhaps matches TRBD1 (5 bases). The germline CDR1 and CDR2 sequences are SGHRS and YFSETQ. The CDR3 runs 12 residues. The V end lost 3 bases, the J end lost 6 bases, and 9 bases lay between the germline ends. This chain's CDR3 is CASSYSTDGYTF. The CDR3 DNA sequence: TGCGCCAGCAGCTACTCGACAGATGGCTACACCTTC.

The chain couples TRBV5-1 to TRBJ2-1; 7 nucleotides align to TRBD1. Germline V CDR1 and CDR2: SGHRS, YFSETQ. CDR3 size: 16 residues. V was pared by 0 bases and J by 3 bases, with 6 bases of the junction left unmatched. The CDR3 here is CASSLGGQPHYNEQFF. Written as DNA, the CDR3 is TGCGCCAGCAGCTTGGGGGGACAGCCCCACTACAATGAGCAGTTCTTC.

On this clonotype: A junction end diverges from the germline sequence, so it may reflect a read error. The CDR3, as DNA: TGTGCCAGCAGTTACCGGCTAGCGGGAGGGAGCTCCTACAGTGAGCAGTTCTTC. The encoded protein is CASSYRLAGGSSYSEQFF. The gene calls are TRBV6-2 or TRBV6-3 and TRBJ2-1, with TRBD2 matching over 12 bases. Germline V gene data show CDR1 as MNHEY and CDR2 as SVGEGT. The CDR3 covers 18 residues.

The chain uses TRBV19 and TRBJ1-1; tentative D call: TRBD1 (6 bases). The germline V and J ends were trimmed by 1 base and 4 bases, with 10 bases remaining between them. The CDR3 totals 14 residues. The germline gives CDR1 LNHDA, CDR2 SQIVND (reference sequence). CDR3 DNA sequence: TGTGCCAGTAGTATAGGAACAGGGCGCACTGAAGCTTTCTTT. It encodes CASSIGTGRTEAFF.

This clonotype was counted at least ten times. V usage is TRBV5-1 and J usage is TRBJ2-1; weak D call: TRBD1 (6 bases). The germline V gene encodes CDR1 SGHRS and CDR2 YFSETQ. The CDR3 is 16 residues long. Deletions cut 0 bases from V and 1 base from J, with 11 bases between. CDR3 in amino acids: CASSLEGQLSYNEQFF. CDR3 DNA: TGCGCCAGCAGCTTGGAAGGACAGTTGTCCTACAATGAGCAGTTCTTC.

The chain has TRBV14 and TRBJ2-6, with 8 bases lining up with TRBD1. The CDR3 has 17 residues. V lost 4 bases, J lost 3 bases, and 8 bases stayed unmatched. Germline V lookup: CDR1 SGHDN, CDR2 FVKESK. The CDR3 DNA follows: TGTGCCAGCAGCCCTATGACAGGGGTCGTTGGGGCCAACGTCCTGACTTTC. Translating it yields CASSPMTGVVGANVLTF.

This clonotype was detected only once. Relative to the germline gene, one junction end is altered; a read error may explain this. V is TRBV4-3 and J is TRBJ2-1; 11 bases are a match to TRBD2. CDR1 is LGHNA, CDR2 YSLEER, per germline. The length of the CDR3 is 19 residues. The CDR3 DNA follows: TGCGCCGGCAGCCAAGGTCTGGCTAGCGGGAGGCCCCCCTACAATGAGCAGTTCTTC. It encodes CAGSQGLASGRPPYNEQFF.

Ten or more counts support this clonotype. The junction shows a germline mismatch at one end, possibly a read error. This rearrangement joins TRBV20-1 to TRBJ2-7; D remains unclear. The CDR3 totals 8 residues. Germline CDR1 and CDR2: DFQATT and SNEGSKA (reference sequence). This CDR3 is CRSQNLVF. CDR3 nucleotides: TGCAGGTCCCAAAACCTGGTCTTC.

The chain combines TRBV12-3 or TRBV12-4 with TRBJ2-5, with 7 bases matching TRBD1. V dropped 5 bases and J dropped 6; count of bases not matched to a gene: 6. There are 13 residues in the CDR3. The CDR3 loop reads CASSQTGFQTQYF. The CDR3 nucleotides read TGTGCCAGCAGTCAGACAGGGTTTCAGACCCAGTACTTC.

In its sample, this clonotype was seen a few times. The J gene is TRBJ2-2, the V gene TRBV5-1, with D perhaps TRBD1 or TRBD2 (5 bases each). CDR3 length: 16 amino acids. The germline V and J ends were trimmed by 3 bases and 5 bases, with 17 bases remaining between them. The germline gives CDR1 SGHRS, CDR2 YFSETQ. The CDR3 spells CASSWRPAGRTGELFF. The CDR3 DNA follows: TGCGCCAGCAGCTGGAGGCCGGCAGGGCGGACCGGGGAGCTGTTTTTT.

Only a few counts were recorded for this clonotype. The chain employs TRBV6-1 and TRBJ2-7; a possible D gene is TRBD1 (7 bases). This CDR3 comprises 13 residues. In germline, CDR1 is MNHNS, CDR2 SASEGT. The germline V and J ends were trimmed by 4 bases and 6 bases, with 13 bases remaining between them. Here the CDR3 reads CASSGYRGGEQYF. CDR3 coding DNA: TGTGCCAGCAGTGGGTACAGGGGAGGCGAGCAGTACTTC.

This clonotype has at least ten counts. The J gene is TRBJ1-1, the V gene TRBV7-2; a weak D match, TRBD1 (5 bases). This CDR3 contains 14 residues. Trimming shortened V by 4 bases and J by 4 bases, and 13 bases separated the two germline ends. The germline V gene encodes CDR1 SGHTA and CDR2 FQGNSA. The CDR3 loop reads CASSWDGGTTEAFF. For the CDR3, the DNA is TGTGCCAGCAGCTGGGACGGGGGGACCACTGAAGCTTTCTTT.

The chain has TRBV27 and TRBJ2-7, with no clear D. V was pared by 3 bases and J by 2 bases, with 8 bases between. Germline CDR1 reads MNHEY; CDR2 reads SMNVEV (reference sequence). The CDR3 totals 13 residues. CDR3 bases: TGTGCCAGCAGTTTTTCACAGACCTACGAGCAGTACTTC. Encoded protein: CASSFSQTYEQYF.

A few counts support this clonotype. The chain has TRBV24-1 and TRBJ2-1; 8 nucleotides agree with TRBD2. This CDR3 comprises 17 residues. V lost 0 bases and J lost 7; bases outside the gene matches: 10. Germline CDR1 reads KGHDR; CDR2 reads SFDVKD. The CDR3 sequence: CATSDLPLREGGNEQFF. CDR3 coding DNA: TGTGCCACCAGTGATTTGCCCCTACGGGAGGGAGGGAATGAGCAGTTCTTC.

This clonotype was seen many times. The chain is built from TRBV28 and TRBJ2-7; 14 bases line up with TRBD2. In germline, CDR1 is MDHEN, CDR2 SYDVKM. V lost 5 bases, J lost 7 bases, and 7 bases stayed unmatched. The CDR3 length is 15 residues. The DNA for the CDR3 is TGTGCCAGCAGTCCCCGACTAGCGGGAGGGTATGAGCAGTACTTC. Its protein is CASSPRLAGGYEQYF.

This clonotype was counted between two and nine times. The chain links TRBV9 to TRBJ2-6, with 7 positions matching TRBD2. The germline V gene has CDR1 SGDLS and CDR2 YYNGEE. This CDR3 has 18 amino acids. The trim removed 3 bases at V and 0 bases at J, leaving 9 bases unmatched. In nucleotides, the CDR3 is TGTGCCAGCAGCGAGACTAGCAAATCTTACTCTGGGGCCAACGTCCTGACTTTC. Its protein is CASSETSKSYSGANVLTF.